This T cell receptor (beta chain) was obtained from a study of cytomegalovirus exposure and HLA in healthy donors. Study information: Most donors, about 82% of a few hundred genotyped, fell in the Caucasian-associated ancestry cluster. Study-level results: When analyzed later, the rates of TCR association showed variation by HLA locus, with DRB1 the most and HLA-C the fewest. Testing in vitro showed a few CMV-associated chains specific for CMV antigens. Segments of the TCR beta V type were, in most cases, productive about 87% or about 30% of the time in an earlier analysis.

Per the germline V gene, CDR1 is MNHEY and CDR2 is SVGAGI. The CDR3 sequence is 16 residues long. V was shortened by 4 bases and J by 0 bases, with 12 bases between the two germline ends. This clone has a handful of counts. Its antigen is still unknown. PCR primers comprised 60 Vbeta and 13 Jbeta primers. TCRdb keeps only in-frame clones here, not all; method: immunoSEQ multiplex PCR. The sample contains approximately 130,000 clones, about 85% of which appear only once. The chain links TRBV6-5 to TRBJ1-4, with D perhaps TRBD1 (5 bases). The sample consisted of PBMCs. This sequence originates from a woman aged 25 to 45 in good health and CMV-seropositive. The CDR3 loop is CASSLGASPTNEKLFF. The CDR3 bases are TGTGCCAGCAGTTTAGGGGCGTCCCCAACTAATGAAAAACTGTTTTTT.